The clone carrying this TCR beta chain was observed at least ten times. Its antigen is not identified. V was clipped by 1 base and J by 5 bases; unmatched bases: 4. Germline V gives CDR1 DFQATT, CDR2 SNEGSKA (reference sequence). The CDR3 runs to 14 residues. The data were obtained in a study of T cells in Graves' hyperthyroidism and ophthalmopathy. General observations from the study: Blood also showed most of the thyroid clonotypes that were expanded above 0.001. Ophthalmopathy, which appeared later, was predicted by the model a median about 6 months before onset.

Stable disease denoted Graves' hyperthyroidism without ophthalmopathy progression within 18 months. PBMCs were obtained from roughly 10 ml fresh peripheral blood. Amplification of TCR beta CDR3 regions used RNA as the template. A first-round RT-PCR of the TCR CDR3 used the HTBI primer set. TCRdb reprocessed the multiplex PCR reads with MiXCR, giving one entry per CDR3 protein. The sample contains around 500,000 distinct CDR3 sequences, around an eighth of which appear only once. Sequenced material: blood. The rearrangement joins TRBV20-1 to TRBJ1-1; TRBD1 matches at 10 bases. The TCR was taken from a woman aged 18-29 years with Graves' hyperthyroidism. The CDR3 region has the DNA TGCAGTGCTAGAGTGTGGACAGGGGGAACTGAAGCTTTCTTT. Translated, it gives CSARVWTGGTEAFF.